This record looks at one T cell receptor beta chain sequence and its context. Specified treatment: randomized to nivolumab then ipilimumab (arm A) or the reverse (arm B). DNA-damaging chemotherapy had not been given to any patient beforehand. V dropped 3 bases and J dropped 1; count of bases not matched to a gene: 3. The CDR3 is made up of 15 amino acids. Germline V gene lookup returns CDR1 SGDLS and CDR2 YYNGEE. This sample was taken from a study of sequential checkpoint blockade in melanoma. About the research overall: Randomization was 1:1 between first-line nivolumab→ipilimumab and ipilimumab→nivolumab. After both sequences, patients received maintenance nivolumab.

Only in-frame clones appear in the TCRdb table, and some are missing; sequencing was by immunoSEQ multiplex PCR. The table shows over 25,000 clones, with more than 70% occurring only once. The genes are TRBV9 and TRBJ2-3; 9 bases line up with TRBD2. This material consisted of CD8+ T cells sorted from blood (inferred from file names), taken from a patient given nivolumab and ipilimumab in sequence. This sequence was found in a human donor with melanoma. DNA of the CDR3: TGTGCCAGCAGCGAGCGGGGGGAGGGCACAGATACGCAGTATTTT. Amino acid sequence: CASSERGEGTDTQYF. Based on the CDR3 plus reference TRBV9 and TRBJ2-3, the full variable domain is DSGVTQTPKHLITATGQRVTLRCSPRSGDLSVYWYQQSLDQGLQFLIQYYNGEERAKGNILERFSAQQFPDLHSELNLSSLELGDSALYFCASSERGEGTDTQYFGPGTRLTVL.